This passage covers 12 T cell receptor beta chains from one sample sequenced in a study of blood T cell repertoires in COVID-19. The data were produced by immunoSEQ multiplex PCR, yet TCRdb's version contains in-frame clones alone and is incomplete. The data show 100,000 to 150,000 clones, with about 89% seen just once and roughly a sixth held by the top ten. The source material was peripheral blood. These receptors came from a man aged 45-60 years with active or convalescent COVID-19.

The chain is built from TRBV13 and TRBJ2-3; 7 bases line up with TRBD1. The germline V gene encodes CDR1 PRHDT and CDR2 FYEKMQ (reference sequence). This CDR3 has 15 residues. The V segment lost 5 bases and the J segment 1 base; nucleotides outside the gene matches: 6. CDR3: CASSSDRVGTDTQYF. The CDR3 DNA reads as TGTGCCAGCAGCAGCGACAGGGTGGGCACAGATACGCAGTATTTT.

The rearrangement uses TRBV12-3 or TRBV12-4 and TRBJ1-1; TRBD1 matches 11 bases. Germline trimming cut 6 bases from V and 11 bases from J; bases unmatched to any gene: 8. The CDR3 runs 13 residues. CDR3: CASSYGTGGYAFF. CDR3 nucleotides: TGTGCCAGCAGCTACGGGACAGGGGGTTATGCTTTCTTT.

The chain carries TRBV7-6 and TRBJ1-3; 7 nucleotides line up with TRBD1. The CDR3 runs to 17 residues. Per the germline V gene, CDR1 is SGHVS and CDR2 is FNYEAQ. J was trimmed by 0 bases and V by 5 bases; bases with no gene match: 10. Here the CDR3 DNA reads TGTGCCAGCAGCCGCCTTCGGGACAGAGACTCTGGAAACACCATATATTTT. Translated, it gives CASSRLRDRDSGNTIYF.

The chain carries TRBV5-1 and TRBJ1-6; 7 bases fit TRBD1. Trimming removed 4 bases from V and 5 bases from J; junction bases left unmatched: 6. CDR3 size: 15 residues. Germline values: CDR1 SGHRS, CDR2 YFSETQ. The CDR3 nucleotides are TGCGCCAGCAGCACCTGGCAGGGGGATAATTCACCCCTCCACTTT. Residues: CASSTWQGDNSPLHF.

The DNA for the CDR3 is TGCGCCAGCAGCCAAGCAACAGGGGTAACAGATACGCAGTATTTT. Translation: CASSQATGVTDTQYF. V is TRBV4-1 and J is TRBJ2-3, with 7 bases matching TRBD1. The CDR3 has 15 amino acids. Per germline, CDR1 MGHRA and CDR2 YSYEKL. V was clipped by 1 base and J by 3 bases; unmatched bases: 4.

This chain links TRBV24-1 with TRBJ2-2, with TRBD2 as a possible D gene (6 bases). The germline V and J ends were trimmed by 6 bases and 5 bases, with 12 bases remaining between them. The CDR3 spans 14 residues. Germline V gives CDR1 KGHDR, CDR2 SFDVKD. The DNA of the CDR3 is TGTGCCACCAGTCCACCTCGGGGGACCGGGGAGCTGTTTTTT. Translating gives CATSPPRGTGELFF.

The chain is built from TRBV27 and TRBJ2-7, with 9 bases matching TRBD2. CDR3 length equals 15 residues. Germline V gives CDR1 MNHEY, CDR2 SMNVEV (reference sequence). V lost 3 bases, J lost 5 bases, and 8 bases stayed unmatched. Here the CDR3 DNA reads TGTGCCAGCAGTTTCGTTGCGGGAGGGGGCGACGAGCAGTACTTC. Its protein product is CASSFVAGGGDEQYF.

The rearrangement links TRBV6-6 to TRBJ1-3; no firm D call. This CDR3 has 15 residues. The germline V gene encodes CDR1 MNHNY and CDR2 SVGAGI (reference sequence). V lost 2 bases, J lost 0 bases, and 8 bases lay in between. The CDR3 DNA follows: TGTGCCAGCAGTTACCGAGGGATCTCTGGAAACACCATATATTTT. It codes for CASSYRGISGNTIYF.

This clone was observed a few times. The chain couples TRBV5-4 to TRBJ1-2; 8 bases fit TRBD1. The junction had 5 bases not matched to a gene; V was cut back by 3 bases and J by 1 base. The CDR3 covers 15 residues. Germline loops: CDR1 SGHNT, CDR2 YYREEE (reference sequence). CDR3 sequence reads: CASSWGGQGNYGYTF. In nucleotides, the CDR3 is TGTGCCAGCAGCTGGGGCGGACAGGGTAACTATGGCTACACCTTC.

This clone was picked up a small number of times. The rearrangement links TRBV6-2 or TRBV6-3 to TRBJ2-7, with a tentative D call TRBD1 (5 bases). CDR3 length: 16 residues. Per the germline V gene, CDR1 is MNHEY and CDR2 is SVGEGT. V dropped 2 bases and J dropped 4 bases, with 18 bases sitting between them. The DNA for the CDR3 is TGTGCCAGCAGTTACGGGTCCCGCAGGGCCCTTTACGAGCAGTACTTC. It is translated as CASSYGSRRALYEQYF.

The chain uses TRBV10-1 and TRBJ1-2; 7 nucleotides match TRBD1. The ends lost 4 bases at V and 5 bases at J; junction bases unmatched: 7. This CDR3 comprises 14 residues. From germline, CDR1 is WNHNN and CDR2 SYGVQD (reference sequence). The CDR3 loop is CASSATGQPYGYTF. The CDR3 DNA sequence: TGCGCCAGCAGTGCGACGGGACAGCCGTATGGCTACACCTTC.

J is TRBJ1-4 and V is TRBV9; 8 bases align to TRBD1. The CDR3 consists of 14 residues. V was clipped by 5 bases and J by 7 bases; unmatched bases: 7. CDR1 SGDLS and CDR2 YYNGEE come from the germline V gene. Here the CDR3 reads CASSRFDRGEKLFF. Written as DNA, the CDR3 is TGTGCCAGCAGTCGCTTCGACAGGGGTGAAAAACTGTTTTTT.